Listed below are T cell receptor beta chains from one sample, sequenced in a study of control samples from healthy donors and cancer patients. Repertoires were generated with immunoSEQ multiplex PCR, while TCRdb's copy carries only in-frame clones and drops some. The sample shows about 180,000 clones, roughly 94% of them seen only once. Sequencing used blood. All receptors come from a woman between 18 and 29 years old in good health. Each CDR3 is given with its conserved first and last residue. Fields, in order: J gene, clone size, V gene, D gene, CDR3 DNA, CDR3 protein. The D gene is left open where the match is weak. Where a row states a size, it is once, few, many or the class of an expanded clone; other rows omit it.

TRBJ2-5,once,TRBV5-1,TRBD1,TGCGCCAGCAGCTCCTCACAGGGGTGGGAGACCCAGTACTTC,CASSSSQGWETQYF
TRBJ1-5,NA,TRBV28,NA,TGTGCCAGCAGTCTCCTTATTGGGACCATGCTATTCAATCAGCCCCAGCATTTT,CASSLLIGTMLFNQPQHF
TRBJ2-1,once,TRBV27,TRBD2,TGTGCCAGCAGTTACGCGGGAGCTCGTGAGCAGTTCTTC,CASSYAGAREQFF
TRBJ1-3,NA,TRBV28,NA,TGTGCCAGCAGTTTACGGGTCCTCTCTGGAAACACCATATATTTT,CASSLRVLSGNTIYF
TRBJ2-7,NA,TRBV29-1,TRBD2,TGCAGCGTTGAAGGGGTAGATTATACGGGAGGGGGATACGAGCAGTACTTC,CSVEGVDYTGGGYEQYF
TRBJ1-4,NA,TRBV19,TRBD1,TGTGCCAGTAGGCGACAGGGCGTGTACCAAGAAAAACTGTTTTTT,CASRRQGVYQEKLFF
TRBJ2-3,NA,TRBV7-2,TRBD2,TGTGCCAGCAGCCCCGGGACTAGCGGGAGCTACACAGATACGCAGTATTTT,CASSPGTSGSYTDTQYF
TRBJ2-7,NA,TRBV13,NA,TGTGCCAGCAGCTTGGTCCGGAGCTCCTACGAGCAGTACTTC,CASSLVRSSYEQYF
TRBJ1-2,NA,TRBV6-6,TRBD1,TGTGCCAGCGTAGGGGGCTCCTATGGCTACACCTTC,CASVGGSYGYTF
TRBJ1-4,NA,TRBV28,NA,TGTGCCAGCAGTTTAGGGGGGGCGAATGAAAAACTGTTTTTT,CASSLGGANEKLFF
TRBJ1-2,NA,TRBV3-1/TRBV3-2,NA,TGTGCCAGCAGCCAAGATTTCGGCGGGGAAGGCTACACCTTC,CASSQDFGGEGYTF
TRBJ1-2,NA,TRBV2,NA,TGTGCCAGCAGTATTAAAGGTGGCTATGGCTACACCTTC,CASSIKGGYGYTF
TRBJ2-7,few,TRBV19,NA,TGTGCCAGTAGTTGGGAAACAGGGCACGAGCAGTACTTC,CASSWETGHEQYF
TRBJ2-5,NA,TRBV5-1,NA,TGCGCCAGCAGAAACGAAGAGACCCAGTACTTC,CASRNEETQYF
TRBJ1-6,NA,TRBV5-1,NA,TGCGCCAGCTCCTCTGAGGCCCGAACACCCCTCCACTTT,CASSSEARTPLHF
TRBJ2-7,once,TRBV7-2,TRBD1,TGTGCCAGCAGCTTAACAGGGGGCTACGAGCAGTACTTC,CASSLTGGYEQYF
TRBJ1-2,NA,TRBV10-1,NA,TGCGCCAGCAGTGAATCCAGGCAAGGCGGCTACACCTTC,CASSESRQGGYTF
TRBJ1-2,NA,TRBV30,NA,TGTGCCGCCTGGAGTGTACGTCATCGGGATAGGGACTATGGCTACACCTTC,CAAWSVRHRDRDYGYTF
TRBJ2-3,NA,TRBV7-3,NA,TGTGCCAGCAGCTTAAATCCTGAAGATACGCAGTATTTT,CASSLNPEDTQYF
TRBJ1-1,NA,TRBV7-2,NA,TGTGCCAGCAGCTTCCAGGAGTCCCCTAACACTGAAGCTTTCTTT,CASSFQESPNTEAFF
TRBJ2-5,NA,TRBV15,NA,TGTGCCACCAGCAGAGATGGGCCTGGGCGACGCCGGGTAGAGACCCAGTACTTC,CATSRDGPGRRRVETQYF
TRBJ2-1,NA,TRBV11-2,TRBD2,TGTGCCAGCAGCGCAACGGGACTAGCGGCCAATGAGCAGTTCTTC,CASSATGLAANEQFF
TRBJ1-2,NA,TRBV5-4,NA,TGTGCCAGCAGCTTGGGGGCAGGGAGACTAACGGGCTATGGCTACACCTTC,CASSLGAGRLTGYGYTF
TRBJ2-7,NA,TRBV5-1,TRBD2,TGCGCCAGCAGTCCCGGGGGGTACCACGAGCAGTACTTC,CASSPGGYHEQYF
TRBJ1-5,NA,TRBV6-5,NA,TGTGCCAGCAGAGGGGGTCGGGATCAGCCCCAGCATTTT,CASRGGRDQPQHF
TRBJ1-2,NA,TRBV7-9,TRBD1,TGTGCCAGCAGCTTAAGGGACAGGGTTGGCTACACCTTC,CASSLRDRVGYTF
TRBJ2-4,once,TRBV6-5,TRBD1,TGTGCCAGCAGTACAGGGGGCAAAAACATTCAGTACTTC,CASSTGGKNIQYF
TRBJ1-2,NA,TRBV6-2/TRBV6-3,NA,TGTGCCAGCAGTTTTCCGGAACGCGGCTACACCTTC,CASSFPERGYTF
TRBJ1-2,NA,TRBV18,NA,TGTGCCAGCTCACCGGGTATGCAGGGCAACTATGGCTACACCTTC,CASSPGMQGNYGYTF
TRBJ1-1,NA,TRBV24-1,NA,TGTGCCACCAGTGATTTGTTGTCTGAAGCTTTCTTT,CATSDLLSEAFF
TRBJ2-3,NA,TRBV11-2,NA,TGTGCCAGCAGCTTAGGCGGGGGCCATCCCACAGATACGCAGTATTTT,CASSLGGGHPTDTQYF
TRBJ2-4,NA,TRBV4-3,TRBD2,TGCGCCAGCAGCCAAGTTCGGGGGCTAGCGGGAGTTGGGATAGCCAAAAACATTCAGTACTTC,CASSQVRGLAGVGIAKNIQYF
TRBJ2-5,few,TRBV5-4,NA,TGTGCCAGCCGAAAAGGACAGTTGGAGACCCAGTACTTC,CASRKGQLETQYF
TRBJ2-5,NA,TRBV2,TRBD1,TGTGCCAGCAGCTGGGACAGGGGGAACCAAGAGACCCAGTACTTC,CASSWDRGNQETQYF
TRBJ1-1,NA,TRBV27,TRBD1,TGTGCCAGCAGTTCCGCTCCACAGGGGAAGGCTGAAGCTTTCTTT,CASSSAPQGKAEAFF
TRBJ1-1,NA,TRBV28,NA,TGTGCCAGCAGTTTACTCCCCATGAACACTGAAGCTTTCTTT,CASSLLPMNTEAFF
TRBJ1-1,NA,TRBV10-3,TRBD1,TGTGCCATCCGGGGGGACAGTACCATGAACACTGAAGCTTTCTTT,CAIRGDSTMNTEAFF
TRBJ1-2,few,TRBV5-1,NA,TGCGCCAGCAGCTTGGTTCAGCTAGGCTATGGCTACACCTTC,CASSLVQLGYGYTF